The source of this T cell receptor beta chain is a study of T cell repertoires in cytomegalovirus infection. About the study: From public TCR beta signatures came an indication of both CMV infection and matching HLA type.

The CDR3 has 13 amino acids. Germline values: CDR1 SGHVS, CDR2 FNYEAQ. Deletions cut 1 base from V and 10 bases from J, with 11 bases between. TCRdb independently ran MiXCR on the reads; one entry per CDR3 protein. The sample has 350,000 to 400,000 distinct CDR3 sequences; around a third are singletons. At least ten counts were recorded for this clonotype. Its specificity is unknown. Findings and caveats of the study: The study identified carriers of CMV plus the relevant HLA from cumulative public TCR beta family frequency. CMV-specific TCR beta clonotypes restricted by HLA-C were the ones dominating the ex vivo response.

Sequenced here: cultured PBMCs, sampled from culture after CMV antigen stimulation. The receptor was isolated from a human donor in good health (CMV status not recorded). Some clones in this sample may be carry-over from other donors' samples. This sequence joins TRBV7-6 and TRBJ2-1, with D perhaps matching TRBD2 (6 bases). CDR3 nucleotides: TGTGCCAGCAGCTTAGATTTGGGAGGAGAGCAGTTCTTC. Encoded protein: CASSLDLGGEQFF.